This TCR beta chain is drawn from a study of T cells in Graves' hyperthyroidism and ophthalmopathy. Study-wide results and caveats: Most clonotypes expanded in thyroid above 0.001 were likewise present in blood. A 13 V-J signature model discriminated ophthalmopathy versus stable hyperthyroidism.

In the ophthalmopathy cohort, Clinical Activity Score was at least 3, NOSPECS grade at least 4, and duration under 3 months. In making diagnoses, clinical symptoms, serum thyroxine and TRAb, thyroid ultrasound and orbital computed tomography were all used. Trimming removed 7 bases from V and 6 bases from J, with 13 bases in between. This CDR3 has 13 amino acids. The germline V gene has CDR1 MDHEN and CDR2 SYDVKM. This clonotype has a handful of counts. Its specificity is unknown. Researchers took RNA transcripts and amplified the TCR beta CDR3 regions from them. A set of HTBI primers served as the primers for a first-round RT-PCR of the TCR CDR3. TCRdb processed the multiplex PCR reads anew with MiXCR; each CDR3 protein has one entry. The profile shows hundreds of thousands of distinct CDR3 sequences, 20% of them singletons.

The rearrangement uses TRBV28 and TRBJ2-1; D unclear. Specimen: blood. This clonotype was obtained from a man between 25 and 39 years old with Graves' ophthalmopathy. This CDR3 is CASNPVFGNEQFF. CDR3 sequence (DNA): TGTGCCAGCAATCCAGTCTTCGGCAATGAGCAGTTCTTC.